The entry that follows covers one T cell receptor (beta chain) sequence. Its antigen is not identified. Unique molecular identifiers were built into the TCRbeta library. TCRdb used MiXCR to reprocess the PCR reads, holding one entry per CDR3 protein. The table shows roughly 400,000 distinct CDR3 sequences, with over 40% occurring only once. This record belongs to a study of T-cell reconstitution after alpha-beta-depleted transplantation in children. General study results and limits: When one year had passed after transplant, most T-cell counts and diversity came from newly produced T cells. TCRbeta diversity was high at day 60 in some patients (a result of surviving recipient T cells and thymic progenitors). Several hundred rapidly expanded clones from non-depleted graft cells reportedly supplied alpha-beta T cells about two months post-transplant.

V shed 0 bases and J 3 bases; nucleotides not matched to a gene: 11. There are 18 residues in the CDR3. Germline CDR1 SGDLS, CDR2 YYNGEE. This chain uses TRBV9 with TRBJ2-2; 7 bases map to TRBD1. The source of this sequence is a girl aged 2 to 10 with aplastic anemia, due to receive a stem cell transplant. This specimen consisted of PBMCs, obtained before TCRalphabeta/CD19-depleted stem cell transplant. DNA of the CDR3: TGTGCCAGCAGCGTAGGGTGGTTTCGGCAGGGGGACACCGGGGAGCTGTTTTTT. Translating gives CASSVGWFRQGDTGELFF.